A selection of T cell receptor beta chains follows, all from one sample in a study of blood T cell repertoires in COVID-19. Clones were read by immunoSEQ multiplex PCR, and TCRdb kept only the in-frame ones, dropping some. Of around 150,000 clones in the sample, approximately 88% were seen once. Sequenced sample: PBMCs or T cells enriched from blood (not recorded which). The receptors stem from a woman aged 50 to 65 who had recovered from COVID-19. Each CDR3 is given with its conserved first and last residue. A D gene is named only where the DNA matches it firmly. Clone sizes are given selectively: once, few, many, or a class where the clone is expanded.

v_call: TRBV7-8; clone_size: NA; d_call: NA; j_call: TRBJ1-1; cdr3_length: 15; cdr3_nt: TGTGCCAGCAGTACAGAGCCACGCCCGAACACTGAAGCTTTCTTT; cdr3_aa: CASSTEPRPNTEAFF
v_call: TRBV11-3; clone_size: NA; d_call: TRBD1; j_call: TRBJ2-7; cdr3_length: 13; cdr3_nt: TGTGCCAGCAGCTTAGGTGGGACAGGGGGCCTTTACTTC; cdr3_aa: CASSLGGTGGLYF
v_call: TRBV6-5; clone_size: once; d_call: TRBD2; j_call: TRBJ2-1; cdr3_length: 16; cdr3_nt: TGTGCCAGCAGTTACTCCCCGGGACTAGCAGGGGGTGAGCAGTTCTTC; cdr3_aa: CASSYSPGLAGGEQFF
v_call: TRBV19; clone_size: few; d_call: TRBD1; j_call: TRBJ1-6; cdr3_length: 15; cdr3_nt: TGTGCCAGTAGTTCCCTCGGAGCAGGGGGATCACCCCTCCACTTT; cdr3_aa: CASSSLGAGGSPLHF
v_call: TRBV12-2; clone_size: NA; d_call: NA; j_call: TRBJ2-6; cdr3_length: 18; cdr3_nt: TGTGCAAGTCGCTTAAATGGCCCGATCTTCTCTGGGGCCAACGTCCTGACTTTC; cdr3_aa: CASRLNGPIFSGANVLTF
v_call: TRBV30; clone_size: NA; d_call: TRBD1; j_call: TRBJ2-6; cdr3_length: 16; cdr3_nt: TGTGCCTGGGGACGGGACAGGAACTCTGGGGCCAACGTCCTGACTTTC; cdr3_aa: CAWGRDRNSGANVLTF
v_call: TRBV7-2; clone_size: NA; d_call: NA; j_call: TRBJ2-5; cdr3_length: 12; cdr3_nt: TGTGCCAGCAGCCACTATGGAGAGACCCAGTACTTC; cdr3_aa: CASSHYGETQYF
v_call: TRBV19; clone_size: once; d_call: NA; j_call: TRBJ2-7; cdr3_length: 14; cdr3_nt: TGTGCCAGTAGTATGGGCTTTTTACCTAACGAGCAGTACTTC; cdr3_aa: CASSMGFLPNEQYF
v_call: TRBV24-1; clone_size: NA; d_call: NA; j_call: TRBJ1-2; cdr3_length: 14; cdr3_nt: TGTGCCACCAGTGAGGCAGGGGCTAACTATGGCTACACCTTC; cdr3_aa: CATSEAGANYGYTF
v_call: TRBV9; clone_size: NA; d_call: NA; j_call: TRBJ1-2; cdr3_length: 14; cdr3_nt: TGTGCCAGCAGCTCAGGCGTAATCAACTATGGCTACACCTTC; cdr3_aa: CASSSGVINYGYTF
v_call: TRBV7-2; clone_size: NA; d_call: TRBD2; j_call: TRBJ2-7; cdr3_length: 12; cdr3_nt: TGTGCCAGCAGACTCACTAGCGGGGGGGCCTACTTC; cdr3_aa: CASRLTSGGAYF
v_call: TRBV14; clone_size: NA; d_call: TRBD1; j_call: TRBJ1-5; cdr3_length: 14; cdr3_nt: TGTGCCAGCGCCGGGACAGGGGCAAATCAGCCCCAGCATTTT; cdr3_aa: CASAGTGANQPQHF
v_call: TRBV19; clone_size: NA; d_call: TRBD1; j_call: TRBJ2-3; cdr3_length: 14; cdr3_nt: TGTGCCAGTAGTCGGACAGGGGGAGCAGATACGCAGTATTTT; cdr3_aa: CASSRTGGADTQYF
v_call: TRBV5-8; clone_size: NA; d_call: NA; j_call: TRBJ1-5; cdr3_length: 17; cdr3_nt: TGTGCCAGCAGCCCTCAAGAGGGTAAGAGGGTAAGTCAGCCCCAGCATTTT; cdr3_aa: CASSPQEGKRVSQPQHF
v_call: TRBV3-1/TRBV3-2; clone_size: NA; d_call: NA; j_call: TRBJ2-7; cdr3_length: 18; cdr3_nt: TGTGCCAGCAGCCAAGATGAGAGGTCGGTCCCCTTCATCTACGAGCAGTACTTC; cdr3_aa: CASSQDERSVPFIYEQYF
v_call: TRBV6-2/TRBV6-3; clone_size: NA; d_call: TRBD2; j_call: TRBJ2-3; cdr3_length: 16; cdr3_nt: TGTGCCAGCAGTCACCTAGCGGGGGGGCCTGCAGATACGCAGTATTTT; cdr3_aa: CASSHLAGGPADTQYF
v_call: TRBV11-3; clone_size: NA; d_call: NA; j_call: TRBJ2-5; cdr3_length: 14; cdr3_nt: TGTGCCAGCAGCGGCCTCTGGGGAGGAGAGACCCAGTACTTC; cdr3_aa: CASSGLWGGETQYF
v_call: TRBV7-3; clone_size: NA; d_call: NA; j_call: TRBJ1-6; cdr3_length: 12; cdr3_nt: TGTGCCAGCAGCTTGTACGGGTCACCCCTCCACTTT; cdr3_aa: CASSLYGSPLHF
v_call: TRBV12-5; clone_size: NA; d_call: TRBD1; j_call: TRBJ1-4; cdr3_length: 16; cdr3_nt: TGTGCTAGTGGTTTGCCACAGGGGGCCACTAATGAAAAACTGTTTTTT; cdr3_aa: CASGLPQGATNEKLFF
v_call: TRBV19; clone_size: NA; d_call: NA; j_call: TRBJ1-4; cdr3_length: 13; cdr3_nt: TGTGCCCCTCGAGGCAGGGCCGGTGAAAAACTGTTTTTT; cdr3_aa: CAPRGRAGEKLFF
v_call: TRBV5-1; clone_size: NA; d_call: NA; j_call: TRBJ2-3; cdr3_length: 14; cdr3_nt: TGCGCCAGCAGCTTGGGCGGAGGCACAGATACGCAGTATTTT; cdr3_aa: CASSLGGGTDTQYF
v_call: TRBV30; clone_size: NA; d_call: NA; j_call: TRBJ2-7; cdr3_length: 12; cdr3_nt: TGTGCCTGGACCAGGGCTACCTACGAGCAGTACTTC; cdr3_aa: CAWTRATYEQYF
v_call: TRBV5-4; clone_size: few; d_call: NA; j_call: TRBJ2-2; cdr3_length: 13; cdr3_nt: TGTGCCAGCAGCTCTTGGACAGCCGGGGAGCTGTTTTTT; cdr3_aa: CASSSWTAGELFF
v_call: TRBV5-6; clone_size: once; d_call: NA; j_call: TRBJ1-3; cdr3_length: 16; cdr3_nt: TGTGCCAGCAGCCGCTTCGCAACAGGGAAGGGAAACACCATATATTTT; cdr3_aa: CASSRFATGKGNTIYF
v_call: TRBV6-2/TRBV6-3; clone_size: NA; d_call: NA; j_call: TRBJ2-3; cdr3_length: 13; cdr3_nt: TGTGCCAGCAGCTCCGCTAGCTGGGATACGCAGTATTTT; cdr3_aa: CASSSASWDTQYF
v_call: TRBV7-9; clone_size: NA; d_call: NA; j_call: TRBJ2-5; cdr3_length: 16; cdr3_nt: TGTGCCAGCAGCTCTCGAACTAAGGACATTAAAGAGACCCAGTACTTC; cdr3_aa: CASSSRTKDIKETQYF
v_call: TRBV6-4; clone_size: NA; d_call: TRBD2; j_call: TRBJ2-2; cdr3_length: 18; cdr3_nt: TGTGCCAGCAGTGAAACACCGGGACTAGCGGGGGCCACCGGGGAGCTGTTTTTT; cdr3_aa: CASSETPGLAGATGELFF
v_call: TRBV19; clone_size: NA; d_call: NA; j_call: TRBJ1-2; cdr3_length: 14; cdr3_nt: TGTGCCAGTAGTATTTCGACAGTCCTATGGGGCTACACCTTC; cdr3_aa: CASSISTVLWGYTF
v_call: TRBV5-4; clone_size: NA; d_call: TRBD2; j_call: TRBJ2-1; cdr3_length: 13; cdr3_nt: TGTGCCAGCAGCTCAGTTAGCGGGGGAGAGCAGTTCTTC; cdr3_aa: CASSSVSGGEQFF
v_call: TRBV7-2; clone_size: NA; d_call: NA; j_call: TRBJ2-5; cdr3_length: 14; cdr3_nt: TGTGCCAGCAGCTTAGCGGGCCAGGGGGAGACCCAGTACTTC; cdr3_aa: CASSLAGQGETQYF
v_call: TRBV2; clone_size: NA; d_call: NA; j_call: TRBJ1-2; cdr3_length: 13; cdr3_nt: TGTGCCAGTTCTTATGACAGTAACTATGGCTACACCTTC; cdr3_aa: CASSYDSNYGYTF
v_call: TRBV11-2; clone_size: NA; d_call: TRBD2; j_call: TRBJ2-1; cdr3_length: 15; cdr3_nt: TGTGCCAGCAGTTCCCTAGCGGGGGCGTACAATGAGCAGTTCTTC; cdr3_aa: CASSSLAGAYNEQFF